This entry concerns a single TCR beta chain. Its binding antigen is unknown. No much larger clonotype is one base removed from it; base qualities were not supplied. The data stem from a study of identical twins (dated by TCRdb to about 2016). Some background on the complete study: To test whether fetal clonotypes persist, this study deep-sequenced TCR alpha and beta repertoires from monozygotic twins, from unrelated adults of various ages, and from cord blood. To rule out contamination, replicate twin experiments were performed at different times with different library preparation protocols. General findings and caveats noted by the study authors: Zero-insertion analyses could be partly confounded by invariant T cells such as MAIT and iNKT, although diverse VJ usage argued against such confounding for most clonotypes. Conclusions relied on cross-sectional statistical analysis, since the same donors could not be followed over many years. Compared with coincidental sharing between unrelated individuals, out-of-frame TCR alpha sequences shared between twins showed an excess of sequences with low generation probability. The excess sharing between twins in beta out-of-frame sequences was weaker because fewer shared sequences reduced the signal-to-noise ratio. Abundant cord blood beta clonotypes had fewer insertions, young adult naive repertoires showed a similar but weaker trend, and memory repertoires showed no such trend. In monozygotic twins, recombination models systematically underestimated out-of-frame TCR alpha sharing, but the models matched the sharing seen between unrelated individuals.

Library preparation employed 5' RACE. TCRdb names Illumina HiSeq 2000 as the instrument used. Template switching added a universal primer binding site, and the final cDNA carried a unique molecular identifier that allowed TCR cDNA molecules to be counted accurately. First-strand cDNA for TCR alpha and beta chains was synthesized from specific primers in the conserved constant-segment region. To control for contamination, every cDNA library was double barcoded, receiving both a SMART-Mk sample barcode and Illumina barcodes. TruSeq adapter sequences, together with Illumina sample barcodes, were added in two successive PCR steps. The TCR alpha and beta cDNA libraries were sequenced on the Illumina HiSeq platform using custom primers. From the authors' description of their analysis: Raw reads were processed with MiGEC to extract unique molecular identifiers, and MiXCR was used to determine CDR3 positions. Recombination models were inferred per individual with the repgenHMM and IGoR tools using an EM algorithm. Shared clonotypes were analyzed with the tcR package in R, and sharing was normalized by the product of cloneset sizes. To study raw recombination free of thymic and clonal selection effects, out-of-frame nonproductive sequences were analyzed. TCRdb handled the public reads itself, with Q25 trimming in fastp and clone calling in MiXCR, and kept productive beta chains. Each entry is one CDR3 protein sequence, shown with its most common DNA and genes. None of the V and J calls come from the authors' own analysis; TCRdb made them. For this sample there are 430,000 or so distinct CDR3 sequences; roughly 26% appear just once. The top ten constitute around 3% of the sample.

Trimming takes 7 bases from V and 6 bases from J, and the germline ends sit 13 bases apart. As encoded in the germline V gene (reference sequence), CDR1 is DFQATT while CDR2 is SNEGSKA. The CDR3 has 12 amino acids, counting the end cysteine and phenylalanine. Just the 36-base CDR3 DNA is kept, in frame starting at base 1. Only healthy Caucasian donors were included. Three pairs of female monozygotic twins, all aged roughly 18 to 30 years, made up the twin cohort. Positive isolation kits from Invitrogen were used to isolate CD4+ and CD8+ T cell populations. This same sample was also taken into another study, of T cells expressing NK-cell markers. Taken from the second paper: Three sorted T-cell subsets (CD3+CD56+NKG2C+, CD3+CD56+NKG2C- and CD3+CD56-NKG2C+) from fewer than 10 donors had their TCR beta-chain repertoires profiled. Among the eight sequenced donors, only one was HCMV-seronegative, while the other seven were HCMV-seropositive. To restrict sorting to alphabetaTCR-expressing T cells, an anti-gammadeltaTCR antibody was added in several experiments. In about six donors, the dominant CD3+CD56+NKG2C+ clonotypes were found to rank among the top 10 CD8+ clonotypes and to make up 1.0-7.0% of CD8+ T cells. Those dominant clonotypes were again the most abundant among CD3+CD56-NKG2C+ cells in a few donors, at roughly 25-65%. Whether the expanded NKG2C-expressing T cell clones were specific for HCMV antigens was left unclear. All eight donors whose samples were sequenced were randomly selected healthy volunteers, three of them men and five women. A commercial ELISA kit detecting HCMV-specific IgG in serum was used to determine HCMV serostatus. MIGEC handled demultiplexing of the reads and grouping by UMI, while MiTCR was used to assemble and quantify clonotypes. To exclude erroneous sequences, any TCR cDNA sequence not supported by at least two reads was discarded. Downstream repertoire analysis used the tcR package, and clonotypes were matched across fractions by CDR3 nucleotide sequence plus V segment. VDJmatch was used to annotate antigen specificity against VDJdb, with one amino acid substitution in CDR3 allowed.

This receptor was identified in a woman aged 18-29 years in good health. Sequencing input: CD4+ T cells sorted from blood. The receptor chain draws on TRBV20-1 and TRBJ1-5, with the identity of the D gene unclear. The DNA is TGCAGTGTGCAGAGGGAGGGTCAGCCCCAGCATTTT. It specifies CSVQREGQPQHF.